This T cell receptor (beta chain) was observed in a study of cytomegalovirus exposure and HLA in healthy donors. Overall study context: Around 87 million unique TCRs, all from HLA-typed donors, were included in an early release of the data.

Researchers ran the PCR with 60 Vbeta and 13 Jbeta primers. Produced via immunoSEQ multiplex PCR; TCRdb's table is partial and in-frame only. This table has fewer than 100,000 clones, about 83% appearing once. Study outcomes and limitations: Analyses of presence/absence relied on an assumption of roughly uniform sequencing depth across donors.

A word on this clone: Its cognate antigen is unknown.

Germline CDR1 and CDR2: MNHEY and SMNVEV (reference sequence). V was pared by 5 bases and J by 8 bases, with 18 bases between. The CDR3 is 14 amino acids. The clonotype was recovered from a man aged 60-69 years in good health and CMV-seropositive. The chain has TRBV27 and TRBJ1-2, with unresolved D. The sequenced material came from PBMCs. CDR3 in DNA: TGTGCCAGCAGTCCCTCGACACGTCAAAGGGGCTACACCTTC. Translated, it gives CASSPSTRQRGYTF.